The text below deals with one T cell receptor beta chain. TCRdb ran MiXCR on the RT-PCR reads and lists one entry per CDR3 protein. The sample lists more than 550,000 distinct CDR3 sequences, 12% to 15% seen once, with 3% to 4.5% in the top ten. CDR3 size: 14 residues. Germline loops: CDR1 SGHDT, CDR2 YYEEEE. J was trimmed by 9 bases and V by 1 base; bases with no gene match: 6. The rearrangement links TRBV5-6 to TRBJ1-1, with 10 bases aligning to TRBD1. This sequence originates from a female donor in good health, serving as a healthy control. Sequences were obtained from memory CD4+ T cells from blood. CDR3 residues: CASSLWGTGEKAFF. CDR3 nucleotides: TGTGCCAGCAGCTTGTGGGGGACAGGGGAGAAAGCTTTCTTT. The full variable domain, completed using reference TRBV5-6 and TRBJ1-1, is DAGVTQSPTHLIKTRGQQVTLRCSPKSGHDTVSWYQQALGQGPQFIFQYYEEEERQRGNFPDRFSGHQFPNYSSELNVNALLLGDSALYLCASSLWGTGEKAFFGQGTRLTVV.